This T cell receptor beta chain was captured by sequencing in a study of immune evolution from preneoplasia to lung adenocarcinoma. Study-wide findings and caveats: Clonality was highest in normal lung, lower in later-stage lesions apparently. Normal lung had the highest top T cell clone frequencies.

A note on this clone: Its antigen is unidentified.

From germline, CDR1 is SEHNR and CDR2 FQNEAQ (reference sequence). This CDR3 spans 18 amino acids. The germline V and J ends were trimmed by 5 bases and 1 base, with 21 bases remaining between them. Only in-frame clones appear in the TCRdb table, and some are missing; sequencing was by immunoSEQ multiplex PCR. The table records 8,500 to 14,000 clones, about 78% of them present only once. Sequencing input: FFPE minimally invasive lung adenocarcinoma tissue. The chain has TRBV7-9 and TRBJ1-5, with D unclear. The receptor was derived from a person in their sixties or seventies with lung adenocarcinoma. CDR3 sequence (DNA): TGTGCCAGCAGCCCGCAAGGCGGTTCCAGCCTAAGCAATCAGCCCCAGCATTTT. Amino acids: CASSPQGGSSLSNQPQHF.